This TCR beta chain is drawn from a study of blood T cell repertoires in COVID-19. Looking at the study overall: Sites in the United States, Italy and Spain provided acute and convalescent COVID-19 samples.

The V end was cut by 8 bases, the J end by 4 bases, with 5 bases between. Germline V gene sequence: CDR1 SNHLY, CDR2 FYNNEI. This CDR3 comprises 11 residues. The protocol was immunoSEQ multiplex PCR, while the TCRdb copy is restricted to in-frame clones and leaves out a portion. The sample yields roughly 350,000 clones, about 90% seen once. The clonotype originates from a woman aged 18-30 years who had recovered from COVID-19. The chain couples TRBV2 to TRBJ2-2; D is undetermined. Sequencing used peripheral blood. CDR3 sequence reads: CASHSTGELFF. In DNA form, the CDR3 reads TGTGCCAGCCACAGCACCGGGGAGCTGTTTTTT.